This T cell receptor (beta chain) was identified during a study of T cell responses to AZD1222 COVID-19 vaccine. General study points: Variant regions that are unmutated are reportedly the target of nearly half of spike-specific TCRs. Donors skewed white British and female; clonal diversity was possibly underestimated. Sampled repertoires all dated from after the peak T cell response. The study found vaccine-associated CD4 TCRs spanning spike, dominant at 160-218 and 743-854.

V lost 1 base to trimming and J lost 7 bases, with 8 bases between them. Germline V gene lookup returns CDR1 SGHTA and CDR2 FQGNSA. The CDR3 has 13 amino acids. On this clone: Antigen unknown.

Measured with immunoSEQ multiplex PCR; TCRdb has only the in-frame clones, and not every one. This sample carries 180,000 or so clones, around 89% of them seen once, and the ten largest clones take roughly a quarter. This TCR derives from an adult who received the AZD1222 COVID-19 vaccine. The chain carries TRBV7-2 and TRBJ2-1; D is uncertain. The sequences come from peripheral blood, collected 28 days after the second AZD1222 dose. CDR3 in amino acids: CASSLGALNEQFF. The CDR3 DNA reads TGTGCCAGCAGCTTAGGGGCCCTAAATGAGCAGTTCTTC.